These 5 T cell receptor beta chains originate from one sample sequenced in a study of radiotherapy plus CTLA-4 blockade in lung cancer. Profiled with immunoSEQ multiplex PCR; TCRdb holds only in-frame clones, not every one. The sample carries about 120,000 clones, 85% to 90% recorded once. This specimen was peripheral blood, taken from a patient treated with radiotherapy plus ipilimumab. The receptor set was obtained from a human donor with non-small cell lung cancer that progressed on radiotherapy plus ipilimumab.

V usage is TRBV7-2 and J usage is TRBJ2-3; no firm D call. Trimming took 0 bases from V and 3 from J, leaving 10 bases between them. This CDR3 is built from 15 residues. CDR1 is SGHTA, CDR2 FQGNSA, per germline. In nucleotides, the CDR3 is TGTGCCAGCAGCTTAGCCGTCCCCAGAACAGATACGCAGTATTTT. It specifies CASSLAVPRTDTQYF. The full variable domain, its missing parts supplied by reference TRBV7-2 and TRBJ2-3, is GAGVSQSPSNKVTEKGKDVELRCDPISGHTALYWYRQSLGQGLEFLIYFQGNSAPDKSGLPSDRFSAERTGGSVSTLTIQRTQQEDSAVYLCASSLAVPRTDTQYFGPGTRLTVL.

The V gene is TRBV5-1, the J gene TRBJ1-3; D uncertain. Germline CDR1 and CDR2: SGHRS and YFSETQ. The germline V and J ends were trimmed by 4 bases and 1 base, with 6 bases remaining between them. The CDR3 sequence is 13 residues long. This CDR3 is CASSPGSGNTIYF. The CDR3, as DNA: TGCGCCAGCAGCCCCGGATCTGGAAACACCATATATTTT.

This chain joins TRBV30 and TRBJ2-7; D ambiguous. V was trimmed by 0 bases and J by 5 bases, leaving 14 bases between them. Germline values: CDR1 GTSNPN, CDR2 SVGIG (reference sequence). The CDR3 has 14 amino acids. The CDR3 sequence: CAWSVRYSADEQYF. The CDR3 bases are TGTGCCTGGAGTGTACGGTATAGTGCCGACGAGCAGTACTTC. The variable domain in full, completed from reference TRBV30 and TRBJ2-7, reads SQTIHQWPATLVQPVGSPLSLECTVEGTSNPNLYWYRQAAGRGLQLLFYSVGIGQISSEVPQNLSASRPQDRQFILSSKKLLLSDSGFYLCAWSVRYSADEQYFGPGTRLTVT.

V gene TRBV5-1 combines with J gene TRBJ2-1; D gene uncertain. CDR1 SGHRS and CDR2 YFSETQ come from the germline V gene. With 10 bases removed from V and 1 base from J, the gap between germline ends came to 18 bases. This CDR3 is 15 amino acids long. CDR3 amino acids: CASRLGGESYNEQFF. CDR3 DNA: TGCGCCTCAAGACTCGGTGGGGAATCCTACAATGAGCAGTTCTTC.

The rearrangement joins TRBV5-6 to TRBJ2-3, with D perhaps matching TRBD1 (6 bases). This CDR3 comprises 17 residues. V was trimmed by 4 bases and J by 1 base, leaving 19 bases between them. The germline V gene encodes CDR1 SGHDT and CDR2 YYEEEE. This CDR3 reads CASSRIYREGGTDTQYF. In DNA form, the CDR3 reads TGTGCCAGCAGCCGCATATACAGGGAAGGTGGCACAGATACGCAGTATTTT.